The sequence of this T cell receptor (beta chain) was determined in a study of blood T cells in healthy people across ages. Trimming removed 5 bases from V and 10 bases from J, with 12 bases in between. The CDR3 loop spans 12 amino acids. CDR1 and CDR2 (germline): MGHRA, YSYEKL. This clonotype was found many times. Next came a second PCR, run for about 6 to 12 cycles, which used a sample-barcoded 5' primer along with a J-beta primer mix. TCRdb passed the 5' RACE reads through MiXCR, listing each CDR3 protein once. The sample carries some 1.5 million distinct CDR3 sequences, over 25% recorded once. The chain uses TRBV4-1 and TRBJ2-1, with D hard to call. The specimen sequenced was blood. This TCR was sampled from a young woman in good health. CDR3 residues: CASSRHSREQFF. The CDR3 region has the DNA TGCGCCAGCAGCAGGCACTCAAGAGAGCAGTTCTTC.